Detailed here is one T cell receptor (beta chain). The junction does not match germline at one end; this may be a read error. This record belongs to a study of shared clonotypes between healthy human individuals. Clones were read by immunoSEQ multiplex PCR, and TCRdb kept only the in-frame ones, dropping some. The sample records approximately 2.5 million clones, approximately 90% being singletons. CDR1 SNHLY and CDR2 FYNNEI come from the germline V gene. The CDR3 extends over 15 amino acids. The chain links TRBV2 to TRBJ2-7, with 10 bases identical to TRBD1. This clonotype originated in a man younger than 35 in good health. Sequenced material: naive CD4+ T cells sorted from blood. Subset in this sample: CD45RA+ positively selected. CDR3 in amino acids: CASTPERGQGGEQCF. As DNA, the CDR3 is TGTGCCAGCACTCCCGAAAGAGGACAGGGGGGCGAGCAGTGCTTC. The full variable domain, rest sourced from reference TRBV2 and TRBJ2-7, is EPEVTQTPSHQVTQMGQEVILRCVPISNHLYFYWYRQILGQKVEFLVSFYNNEISEKSEIFDDQFSVERPDGSNFTLKIRSTKLEDSAMYFCASTPERGQGGEQCFGPGTRLTVT.